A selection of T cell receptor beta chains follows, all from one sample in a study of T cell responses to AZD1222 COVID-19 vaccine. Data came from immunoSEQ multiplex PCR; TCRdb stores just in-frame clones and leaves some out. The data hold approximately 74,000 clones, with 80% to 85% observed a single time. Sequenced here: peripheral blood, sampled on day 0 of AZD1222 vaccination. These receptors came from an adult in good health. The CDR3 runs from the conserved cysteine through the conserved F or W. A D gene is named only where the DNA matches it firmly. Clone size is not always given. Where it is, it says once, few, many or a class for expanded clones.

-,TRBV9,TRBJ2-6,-,CASSSFGSSGANVLTF,TGTGCCAGCAGCTCGTTCGGGAGCTCTGGGGCCAACGTCCTGACTTTC
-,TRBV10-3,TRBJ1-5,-,CAISVEGVNQPQHF,TGTGCCATCAGTGTGGAGGGGGTGAATCAGCCCCAGCATTTT
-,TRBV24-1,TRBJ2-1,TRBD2,CATQGTSGTSYNEQFF,TGTGCCACTCAAGGGACTAGCGGTACCTCCTACAATGAGCAGTTCTTC
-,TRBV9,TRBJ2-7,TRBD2,CASSGTIGGGRDEQYF,TGTGCCAGCAGCGGTACGATCGGGGGGGGCCGGGACGAGCAGTACTTC
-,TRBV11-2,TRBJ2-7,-,CASRRATAGSYEQYF,TGTGCCAGCAGGCGGGCAACAGCTGGGTCCTACGAGCAGTACTTC
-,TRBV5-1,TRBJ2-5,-,CASSLAQSPRETQYF,TGCGCCAGCAGCTTGGCGCAAAGCCCTAGGGAGACCCAGTACTTC
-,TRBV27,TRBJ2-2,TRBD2,CASSLRAGTSLTGELFF,TGTGCCAGCAGTTTACGGGCCGGGACTAGCCTTACCGGGGAGCTGTTTTTT
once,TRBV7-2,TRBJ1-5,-,CASSLAGGAGVNQPQHF,TGTGCCAGCAGCTTAGCGGGTGGAGCAGGGGTCAATCAGCCCCAGCATTTT
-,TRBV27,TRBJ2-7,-,CASSHPGPGDEQYF,TGTGCCAGCAGTCATCCAGGTCCGGGGGACGAGCAGTACTTC
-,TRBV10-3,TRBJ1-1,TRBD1,CANQGQENTEAFF,TGTGCCAACCAGGGACAGGAGAACACTGAAGCTTTCTTT
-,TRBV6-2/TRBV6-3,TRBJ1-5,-,CASSRADIKRQPQHF,TGTGCCAGCAGTCGGGCAGATATCAAACGGCAGCCCCAGCATTTT
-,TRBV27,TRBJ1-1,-,CASSSPEVNTEAFF,TGTGCCAGCAGTTCACCGGAGGTGAACACTGAAGCTTTCTTT
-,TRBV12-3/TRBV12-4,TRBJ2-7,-,CASSRQGGHEQYF,TGTGCCAGCAGTAGACAGGGAGGACACGAGCAGTACTTC
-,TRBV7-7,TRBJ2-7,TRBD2,CASSQGLAGGIYEQYF,TGTGCTAGCAGCCAAGGACTAGCGGGGGGAATCTACGAGCAGTACTTC
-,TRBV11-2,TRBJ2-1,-,CASSGGLSSYNEQFF,TGTGCCAGCAGCGGGGGACTTTCCTCCTACAATGAGCAGTTCTTC
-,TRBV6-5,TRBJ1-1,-,CASRRENTEAFF,TGTGCCAGCAGGAGAGAGAACACTGAAGCTTTCTTT
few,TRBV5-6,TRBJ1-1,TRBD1,CASSREGTGSDTEAFF,TGTGCCAGCAGCCGAGAAGGGACAGGGAGCGACACTGAAGCTTTCTTT
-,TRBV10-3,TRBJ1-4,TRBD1,CAISPGQGGIATNEKLFF,TGTGCCATCAGTCCAGGACAGGGAGGGATTGCAACTAATGAAAAACTGTTTTTT
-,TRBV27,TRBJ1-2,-,CASSVGVGGYTF,TGTGCCAGCAGCGTCGGGGTGGGAGGCTACACCTTC
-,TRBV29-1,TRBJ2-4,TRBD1,CSVEGTGGNIQYF,TGCAGCGTTGAAGGGACAGGGGGGAACATTCAGTACTTC
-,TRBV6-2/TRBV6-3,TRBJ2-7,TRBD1,CASSATGGKYEQYF,TGTGCCAGCAGTGCCACAGGGGGGAAGTACGAGCAGTACTTC
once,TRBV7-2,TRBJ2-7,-,CASSLSRSNEQYF,TGTGCCAGCAGCTTAAGTAGGTCAAACGAGCAGTACTTC
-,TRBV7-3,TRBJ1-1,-,CASSAGAGSAFF,TGTGCCAGCAGCGCGGGCGCCGGCTCCGCTTTCTTT
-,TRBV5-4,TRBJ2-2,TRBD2,CASSGRRGRAVDGELFF,TGTGCCAGCAGCGGGAGGCGAGGGAGGGCCGTTGACGGGGAGCTGTTTTTT
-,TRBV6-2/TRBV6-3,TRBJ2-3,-,CASSYSTPSGSDTQYF,TGTGCCAGCAGTTACTCGACCCCTTCAGGGTCAGATACGCAGTATTTT
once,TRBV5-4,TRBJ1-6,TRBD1,CASSSVVGGSNSPLHF,TGTGCCAGCAGCTCCGTGGTAGGGGGCTCCAATTCACCCCTCCACTTT
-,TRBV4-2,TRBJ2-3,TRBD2,CASSQALAGGTTDTQYF,TGTGCCAGCAGCCAAGCCCTAGCGGGGGGAACCACAGATACGCAGTATTTT
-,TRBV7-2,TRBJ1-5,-,CASSPRQRNQPQHF,TGTGCCAGCAGCCCTCGACAGCGCAATCAGCCCCAGCATTTT
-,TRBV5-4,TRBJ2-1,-,CASSGGASGANEQFF,TGTGCCAGCAGCGGGGGGGCATCAGGAGCCAATGAGCAGTTCTTC
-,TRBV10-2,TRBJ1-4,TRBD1,CASSYEMTGSGDEKLFF,TGCGCCAGCAGTTATGAGATGACAGGGTCAGGGGATGAAAAACTGTTTTTT
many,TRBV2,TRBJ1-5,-,CASSEARGAGQPQHF,TGTGCCAGCAGTGAAGCGCGGGGGGCGGGGCAGCCCCAGCATTTT
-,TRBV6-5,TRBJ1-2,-,CASRTGETGGYTF,TGTGCCAGCAGAACGGGGGAAACGGGGGGCTACACCTTC
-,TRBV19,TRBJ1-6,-,CASSTTRQNSPLHF,TGTGCCAGTAGCACAACCCGACAGAATTCACCCCTCCACTTT
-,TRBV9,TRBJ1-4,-,CASSSVGNPNEKLFF,TGTGCCAGCAGCTCTGTTGGGAATCCTAATGAAAAACTGTTTTTT
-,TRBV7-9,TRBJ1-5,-,CASSSGTVVNQPQHF,TGTGCCAGCAGCTCCGGGACGGTCGTGAATCAGCCCCAGCATTTT
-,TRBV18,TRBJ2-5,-,CASSPGAGDQETQYF,TGTGCCAGCTCACCAGGGGCAGGGGACCAAGAGACCCAGTACTTC
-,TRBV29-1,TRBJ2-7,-,CSVEEGSYEQYF,TGCAGCGTTGAGGAGGGTTCCTACGAGCAGTACTTC
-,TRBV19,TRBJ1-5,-,CASSKNPGTAVPTSQPQHF,TGTGCCAGTAGTAAAAACCCCGGGACGGCGGTCCCAACAAGTCAGCCCCAGCATTTT
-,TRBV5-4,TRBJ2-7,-,CASSRDSYEQYF,TGTGCCAGCAGCCGCGACAGTTACGAGCAGTACTTC
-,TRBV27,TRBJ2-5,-,CASSLSYRVGETQYF,TGTGCCAGCAGTTTATCGTACAGGGTCGGAGAGACCCAGTACTTC
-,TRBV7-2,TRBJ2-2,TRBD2,CASSGEGSVGELFF,TGTGCCAGCAGCGGGGAGGGGTCCGTCGGGGAGCTGTTTTTT
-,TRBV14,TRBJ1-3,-,CASSQYRLLVPGNTIYF,TGTGCCAGCAGCCAATACCGACTTCTTGTGCCTGGAAACACCATATATTTT
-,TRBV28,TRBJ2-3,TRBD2,CATELAGPDTQYF,TGTGCCACGGAGCTAGCGGGACCAGATACGCAGTATTTT